This T cell receptor beta chain was sequenced during a study of OX40 agonist ivuxolimab in advanced cancers. Study information: Prior checkpoint blockade (anti-PD-1, anti-PD-L1 or anti-CTLA-4) was permitted; 40% had it. One patient with hepatocellular carcinoma and two with cutaneous melanoma, three in all, had partial responses.

TCRdb keeps only in-frame clones here, not all; method: immunoSEQ multiplex PCR. The table lists 50,000 to 65,000 clones, about 88% of them singletons, with 0.67% in the top ten. Findings and caveats of the study: More expanded clones were found, on average, in CD8+ than in CD4+ T cells. Expanded peripheral T cell antigen specificity was not determined.

This CDR3 comprises 11 residues. Looked up from germline, CDR1 is DFQATT and CDR2 is SNEGSKA (reference sequence). Trimming stripped 6 bases from V and 9 bases from J, with 12 bases between. Points on this clone: Its antigen is not known.

This material consisted of CD4+ or CD8+ T cells sorted from blood, taken in a trial of the OX40 agonist ivuxolimab. This TCR was recovered from an adult with an advanced solid tumor such as melanoma, head and neck, liver or kidney cancer. This chain uses TRBV20-1 with TRBJ2-1; weak D call: TRBD2 (5 bases). CDR3 nucleotide sequence: TGCAGTGCGGCGCGGGTGGGTGAGCAGTTCTTC. Residues: CSAARVGEQFF.